This T cell receptor (beta chain) was retrieved from a study of radiation and T cells in renal cell carcinoma (dated by TCRdb to 2018 to 2021). Context from the whole study: TCR beta sequencing covered 50 to 55 samples in total, comprising some 25 tumors and around 27 peripheral blood samples. Across all 53 samples, roughly 3,700,000 unique CDR3 nucleotide sequences encoding 2,658,974 unique CDR3 amino acid sequences were identified. Study-wide conclusions, independent of this receptor: Because only small tumor regions of about 0.94 g were available, intratumoral heterogeneity was not captured. Effects of radiation dose or scheduling on the TCR repertoire could not be addressed with the single-armed trial design. Irradiated tumors showed higher TCR clonality than controls, with the top 100 clonotypes averaging about 50% of the repertoire versus about 45% in nephrectomy-only tumors. Irradiated tumors contained more dominant CDR3 motifs, and these motifs occupied a larger share of the repertoire than in control tumors.

As for this clone: The antigen it binds to is not known. The input lacks base qualities; no much larger clone sits a single base away.

TCR beta libraries were generated from genomic DNA with the immunoSEQ kit, following the manufacturer's recommendations. For library preparation, a first multiplex PCR was performed with proprietary primers, followed by a second PCR in which unique barcodes were added, and bead cleanups were performed after each round. Each sample batch included a kit-provided positive control reaction and a negative control reaction. The final libraries were assessed on an Agilent 4200 TapeStation D1000 ScreenTape, pooled by volume, and quantified by qPCR. Sequencing was performed on an Illumina NextSeq500 using a MidOutput 150-cycle cartridge, with 156 Read1 cycles, 15 Index1 cycles, and the kit custom primers. The pooled library was loaded at 1.0 pM with an approximately 20% PhiX control spike-in. In the original analysis: Vendor-processed data were analyzed in R, with a clonotype defined as all T cells sharing the same CDR3 nucleotide sequence. For clone abundance analyses, frequencies were normalized to the 10,000 most abundant clones in each sample. Before analysis, public T cell clones were removed, and these numbered fewer than six per sample on average. Dominant motifs were analyzed with ImmunoMap using the PAM10 matrix, a gap penalty of 30, and a homology threshold of 0.3, and motifs with a cumulative frequency of at least 0.01 were considered dominant. This is the immuneACCESS table as TCRdb keeps it, with only in-frame sequences that have V and J called. A part of the clones is gone; compared with another copy, unresolved V genes explain less than half, and the rest is unexplained. For V, J and clone size, that table is used; D and trimming come from the DNA. This sample has about 8,400 clones in its table, and less than 80% of those were observed once. Around 20% of the sample is in the top ten clones.

V has 10 bases trimmed and J has 7 bases trimmed; junction bases matching no gene number 13. In the germline V gene, CDR1 corresponds to MDHEN and CDR2 to SYDVKM. The CDR3 covers 14 residues, taking in both the cysteine and the phenylalanine. Here the CDR3 DNA is all that survives: 42 bases in frame from base 1. Reading the label with the study, this specimen's time point is: tumor resected at nephrectomy. This specimen's treatment or condition label, per the study, means: treatment-naive control, cytoreductive nephrectomy. Control tumors were obtained from treatment-naive renal cell carcinoma patients in whom cytoreductive nephrectomy was performed without prior radiation. Every patient had renal cell carcinoma of clear cell pathology. Control tumors used for TCR sequencing came from a handful of females and under twelve males, resected 2011 to 2014, with median age around 50 years (range about 35 to 85). The tumors were dissociated mechanically, digested with collagenase/hyaluronidase at 37 degrees C, processed in gentleMACS C tubes, and kept in liquid nitrogen. Genomic DNA for TCR sequencing was prepared using the QIAamp DNA Blood Mini Kit (Qiagen). The analyses included only samples that passed all quality control checks.

This TCR came from a man in his sixties with renal cell carcinoma. The sample in question was tumor tissue, obtained from a patient whose treatment was nephrectomy without radiotherapy. The chain uses TRBV28 and TRBJ1-5, with 7 middle bases fitting TRBD1. The bases read TGTGCCACTTTCTCCCGACAGGGACGCCAGCCCCAGCATTTT. Translated, this is CATFSRQGRQPQHF.